The present T cell receptor beta chain was sequenced within a study of CD8+ T cells in alopecia areata. General observations from the study: Scalp sample sequencing also detects resident alphabeta T cells of normal skin.

Germline lookup yields CDR1 SGDLS and CDR2 YYNGEE. V lost 0 bases to trimming and J lost 5 bases; unmatched junction nucleotides: 5. The CDR3 has 15 residues. Sequencing templates came from extracted RNA that was reverse transcribed into cDNA. Profiled with immunoSEQ multiplex PCR; TCRdb holds only in-frame clones, not every one. The sample shows around 97,000 clones, 45% to 60% of them seen only once. On this clone: The antigen remains undetermined.

The chain uses TRBV9 and TRBJ1-1; 9 nucleotides align to TRBD1. The receptor was derived from a human donor in good health. The specimen sequenced was CD4+ T cells sorted from blood. The CDR3 region has the DNA TGTGCCAGCAGCGTAGCAGGGACAGGGTTTACTGAAGCTTTCTTT. Translation gives CASSVAGTGFTEAFF.